This is a list of T cell receptor beta chains from one sample in a study of shared clonotypes between healthy human individuals. Sequencing used immunoSEQ multiplex PCR; TCRdb keeps in-frame clones, though not all of them. The repertoire includes approximately 720,000 clones, just over 90% of them detected once, and 20% to 25% sits in the top ten. Sequenced: naive CD8+ T cells sorted from blood. These receptors came from a young man in good health. CDR3s include the opening cysteine and the closing phenylalanine or tryptophan. A D gene is named only where the DNA matches it firmly. Not every row has a clone size; where given, it reads once, few, many or a size class.

NA	TRBV9	TRBJ1-1	NA	CASSVSGGTEAFF	TGTGCCAGCAGCGTAAGCGGGGGAACTGAAGCTTTCTTT
NA	TRBV28	TRBJ2-7	NA	CASSPPFGQEQYF	TGTGCCAGCAGCCCGCCTTTCGGACAGGAGCAGTACTTC
NA	TRBV7-9	TRBJ1-3	NA	CASSLEGPGDTIYF	TGTGCCAGCAGCTTAGAGGGACCGGGAGACACCATATATTTT
TRBD1	TRBV27	TRBJ2-7	NA	CASSQRTGVPLPYEQYF	TGTGCCAGCAGCCAAAGAACAGGGGTCCCCCTTCCTTACGAGCAGTACTTC
TRBD2	TRBV27	TRBJ2-7	NA	CASSITGGTRREQYF	TGTGCCAGCAGCATAACGGGAGGTACGCGCAGGGAGCAGTACTTC
TRBD2	TRBV9	TRBJ2-1	NA	CASSVSEGLAHNEQFF	TGTGCCAGCAGCGTCAGTGAGGGACTAGCGCACAATGAGCAGTTCTTC
NA	TRBV2	TRBJ2-1	NA	CASSEPGVGNEQFF	TGTGCCAGCAGTGAACCGGGGGTCGGCAATGAGCAGTTCTTC
NA	TRBV29-1	TRBJ2-3	NA	CSVEGFRAKGDTQYF	TGCAGCGTTGAAGGTTTTAGGGCTAAGGGAGATACGCAGTATTTT
NA	TRBV5-4	TRBJ2-7	NA	CASSFGDNLLWYF	TGTGCCAGCAGCTTCGGGGACAACCTGCTTTGGTACTTC
TRBD1	TRBV30	TRBJ1-2	NA	CAGKGQPIYGYTF	TGTGCCGGAAAGGGACAGCCGATCTATGGCTACACCTTC
TRBD2	TRBV18	TRBJ2-1	NA	CASSPQRLAGDDEQFF	TGTGCCAGCTCACCACAAAGACTAGCGGGAGATGACGAGCAGTTCTTC
NA	TRBV10-1	TRBJ2-1	NA	CASSESMRGFQFF	TGCGCCAGCAGTGAGTCGATGAGGGGGTTTCAGTTCTTC
NA	TRBV4-2	TRBJ2-5	NA	CASSQRGMRDIPGGETQYF	TGTGCCAGCAGCCAACGCGGTATGAGGGACATCCCGGGCGGAGAGACCCAGTACTTC
NA	TRBV9	TRBJ2-5	NA	CASSVDTVEQETQYF	TGTGCCAGCAGCGTAGATACGGTAGAACAAGAGACCCAGTACTTC
NA	TRBV5-1	TRBJ2-3	NA	CASSANPRAGTDTQYF	TGCGCCAGCAGCGCGAACCCTCGGGCAGGCACAGATACGCAGTATTTT
TRBD2	TRBV7-6	TRBJ2-7	NA	CASSLAGGLASYEQYF	TGTGCCAGCAGCTTAGCAGGGGGACTAGCGTCCTACGAGCAGTACTTC
TRBD2	TRBV7-9	TRBJ2-1	NA	CASSSPSTSGISSYNEQFF	TGTGCCAGCAGCTCCCCCTCAACTAGCGGGATAAGCTCCTACAATGAGCAGTTCTTC
NA	TRBV6-1	TRBJ2-7	NA	CASRGFHEQYF	TGTGCCAGCAGGGGTTTCCACGAGCAGTACTTC
TRBD2	TRBV9	TRBJ2-2	NA	CASSERRVPGTSGTYTGELFF	TGTGCCAGCAGCGAGCGCAGGGTTCCGGGGACTAGCGGGACATACACCGGGGAGCTGTTTTTT
NA	TRBV28	TRBJ2-2	once	CASAPGPNTGELFF	TGTGCCAGCGCTCCAGGGCCGAACACCGGGGAGCTGTTTTTT
NA	TRBV6-1	TRBJ2-7	NA	CASSDGASSSEQYF	TGTGCCAGCAGTGACGGGGCTAGCAGTTCCGAGCAGTACTTC
NA	TRBV7-9	TRBJ1-2	NA	CASSLAGRYGYTF	TGTGCCAGCTCTCTGGCGGGGAGATATGGCTACACCTTC
NA	TRBV27	TRBJ2-7	NA	CASGPGGWSYEQYF	TGTGCCAGCGGGCCTGGGGGTTGGTCCTACGAGCAGTACTTC
TRBD2	TRBV29-1	TRBJ2-2	NA	CSVDSGRDTGELFF	TGCAGCGTCGACAGCGGGAGAGACACCGGGGAGCTGTTTTTT
TRBD2	TRBV28	TRBJ2-7	NA	CASSSGTSGETGDEQYF	TGTGCCAGCAGTTCCGGGACTAGCGGGGAAACCGGGGACGAGCAGTACTTC
NA	TRBV5-8	TRBJ1-4	NA	CASSHSGELFF	TGTGCCAGCAGCCACAGCGGCGAACTGTTTTTT
TRBD1	TRBV10-3	TRBJ2-3	NA	CATRDRGSTDTQYF	TGTGCCACCAGAGACAGGGGTAGCACAGATACGCAGTATTTT
NA	TRBV7-9	TRBJ2-1	NA	CASSLGGDEPGYNEQFF	TGTGCCAGCAGCTTAGGGGGGGATGAACCTGGCTACAATGAGCAGTTCTTC
NA	TRBV5-5	TRBJ1-4	NA	CASSLDPGRKREKLFF	TGTGCCAGCAGCTTGGACCCAGGGAGGAAGCGTGAAAAACTGTTTTTT
TRBD1	TRBV11-3	TRBJ2-3	NA	CASSSGGLSTDTQYF	TGTGCCAGCAGCTCAGGGGGCCTCAGCACAGATACGCAGTATTTT
NA	TRBV28	TRBJ2-3	once	CASSLRPGETTDTQYF	TGTGCCAGCAGTTTAAGGCCAGGGGAGACGACAGATACGCAGTATTTT